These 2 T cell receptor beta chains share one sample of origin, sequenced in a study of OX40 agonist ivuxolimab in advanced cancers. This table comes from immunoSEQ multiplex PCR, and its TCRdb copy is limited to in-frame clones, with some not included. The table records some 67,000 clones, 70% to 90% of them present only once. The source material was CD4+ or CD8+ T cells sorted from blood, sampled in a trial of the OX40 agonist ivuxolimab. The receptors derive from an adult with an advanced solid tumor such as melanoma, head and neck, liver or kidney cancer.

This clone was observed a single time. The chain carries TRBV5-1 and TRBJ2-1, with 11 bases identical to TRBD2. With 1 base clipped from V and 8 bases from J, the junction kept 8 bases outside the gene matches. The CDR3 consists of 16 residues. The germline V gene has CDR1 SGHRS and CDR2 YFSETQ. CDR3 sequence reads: CASSLFTSGSRDEQFF. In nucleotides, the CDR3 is TGCGCCAGCAGCTTGTTCACTAGCGGGAGCCGCGATGAGCAGTTCTTC.

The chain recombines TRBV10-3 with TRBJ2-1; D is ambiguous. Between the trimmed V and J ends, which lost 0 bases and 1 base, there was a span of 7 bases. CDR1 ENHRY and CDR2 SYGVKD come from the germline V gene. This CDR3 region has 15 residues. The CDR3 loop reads CAISESRRSYNEQFF. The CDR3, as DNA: TGTGCCATCAGTGAGTCTCGTAGATCCTACAATGAGCAGTTCTTC.